The sequence of this T cell receptor beta chain was determined in a study of a mutant IDH1 vaccine in newly diagnosed glioma. Whole-study context: Treated patients were around 60% male, roughly 38% female, mean age roughly 40 years. Antecedent treatment encompassed radiotherapy, temozolomide, or their combination; the majority received both.

From germline, CDR1 is SNHLY and CDR2 FYNNEI. The V segment lost 5 bases and the J segment 11 bases; nucleotides outside the gene matches: 9. The CDR3 runs 14 residues. General study points: Pseudoprogression showed no apparent link to changes in top peripheral T cell clonotypes.

Time point denoted: baseline, week 1 (first vaccination visit). As for treatment: pre-vaccination baseline after standard-of-care therapy. The donors' diagnosis was new WHO grade 3 or 4 astrocytoma that was IDH1-mutant and ATRX-lost. Clones were read by immunoSEQ multiplex PCR, and TCRdb kept only the in-frame ones, dropping some. The sample includes 85,000 to 100,000 clones, about four fifths of them seen just once. To note about this clone: What it binds is unknown.

The origin of this receptor is a woman between 50 and 59 years old with glioma. The sequences come from PBMCs, collected from a glioma patient treated with radiotherapy, temozolomide or both. The V call is TRBV2, the J call TRBJ1-5; 10 bases align to TRBD1. The chain's CDR3 is CASSSGQGNRAQHF. The CDR3 region has the DNA TGTGCCAGCAGTTCGGGACAGGGGAATAGAGCCCAGCATTTT.